Sequencing of this TCR beta chain was carried out in a study of patients and donors after allogeneic stem cell transplantation (dated by TCRdb to 2020 to 2021). To prepare the library, RT-PCR was applied. The reads were generated on a NextSeq 550. TCRdb reanalyzed the raw reads on its own, using fastp at Q25 for trimming and MiXCR for clone calling, and kept in-frame beta chains. Rows matching on CDR3 protein sequence are summarized as one entry with the most common DNA and genes. This sample has 98,000 or so distinct CDR3 sequences in its table, and about a third of those were observed once. The ten biggest clones cover around 27% of the sample. The CDR1 and CDR2 encoded by the germline V gene (reference sequence) are DFQATT and SNEGSKA. The CDR3 runs 13 amino acids, cysteine and phenylalanine included. Only the CDR3 DNA is retained, 39 bases long and in frame from the first base. V trim: 8 bases; J trim: 4 bases; unmatched bases: 6.

Concerning this clonotype: Its specific antigen is unknown. Nothing much larger sits one base from this clone, and base qualities are not available.

The receptor's source is a human donor who was either an allogeneic HSCT recipient or a stem cell or donor lymphocyte infusion donor (not recorded which). It is not recorded whose cells these are; they may come from a transplant donor. The specimen sequenced was blood, either unsorted or a sorted T cell fraction (not recorded which). The rearrangement joined TRBV20-1 to TRBJ2-5, and TRBD2 matches 11 of the central bases. The CDR3 loop reads CSLAGGFGETQYF. The DNA sequence is given as TGCAGTTTAGCGGGAGGGTTTGGAGAGACCCAGTACTTC.